A single sample gave rise to the 9 T cell receptor beta chains below, sequenced in a study of blood T cell repertoires in COVID-19. Repertoires were generated with immunoSEQ multiplex PCR, while TCRdb's copy carries only in-frame clones and drops some. The sample lists around 85,000 clones; around 87% were seen once. The sequencing sample was made of peripheral blood. The receptors shown here come from a woman older than 75 with active or convalescent COVID-19.

The chain links TRBV5-1 to TRBJ2-1, with TRBD2 identical over 16 bases. CDR1 is SGHRS, CDR2 YFSETQ, per germline. V dropped 5 bases and J dropped 8; count of bases not matched to a gene: 4. The CDR3 length is 15 residues. The CDR3: CASRGTSGRADEQFF. The CDR3 DNA is TGCGCCAGCAGGGGGACTAGCGGGAGGGCCGATGAGCAGTTCTTC.

CDR3 protein: CASSQAKGANSPLHF. In DNA, the CDR3 is TGTGCCAGCAGCCAAGCTAAGGGGGCCAATTCACCCCTCCACTTT. The chain employs TRBV3-1 (or the pseudogene TRBV3-2) and TRBJ1-6; 7 positions match TRBD1. V shed 1 base and J 7 bases; nucleotides not matched to a gene: 4. This CDR3 is 15 amino acids long. Germline CDR1 and CDR2: LGHDT and YNNKEL (reference sequence).

The V call is TRBV7-6, the J call TRBJ1-1; 7 bases align to TRBD1. V was pared by 5 bases and J by 1 base, with 4 bases of the junction left unmatched. CDR3 size: 14 residues. Germline V gene lookup returns CDR1 SGHVS and CDR2 FNYEAQ. The CDR3 nucleotides are TGTGCCAGCAGCGCTTACAGGGGGAACACTGAAGCTTTCTTT. As protein: CASSAYRGNTEAFF.

The DNA of the CDR3 is TGTGCCAGCAGTTGGAGTGCAACTAATGAAAAACTGTTTTTT. Protein: CASSWSATNEKLFF. The chain links TRBV27 to TRBJ1-4; D unclear. The CDR3 contains 14 residues. Trimming left V 4 bases short and J 0 bases short, with 6 bases between. Germline-derived CDR1 and CDR2 are MNHEY and SMNVEV (reference sequence).

The J gene is TRBJ1-5, the V gene TRBV19; D is uncertain. This CDR3 contains 15 residues. The germline CDR1 and CDR2 sequences are LNHDA and SQIVND (reference sequence). Trimming took 6 bases from V and 2 from J, leaving 14 bases between them. The CDR3 loop is CASSPSLTGNQPQHF. CDR3 DNA: TGTGCCAGTAGCCCTTCCCTCACAGGCAATCAGCCCCAGCATTTT.

This sequence joins TRBV18 and TRBJ1-1; the match to TRBD1 covers 12 bases. The junction had 5 bases not matched to a gene; V was cut back by 3 bases and J by 0 bases. This CDR3 is 17 amino acids long. CDR1 KGHSH and CDR2 LQKENI come from the germline V gene. CDR3 nucleotide sequence: TGTGCCAGCTCACCGGGACAGGGGGCGAACTTGAACACTGAAGCTTTCTTT. Protein: CASSPGQGANLNTEAFF.

The V gene is TRBV27, the J gene TRBJ2-5; 7 bases agree with TRBD2. The CDR3 is 17 amino acids. Germline trimming cut 3 bases from V and 5 bases from J; bases unmatched to any gene: 15. CDR1 is MNHEY and CDR2 is SMNVEV in the germline V gene (reference sequence). CDR3 DNA sequence: TGTGCCAGCAGTTTGCAATCACCGGGACTCGGGAGGGAGACCCAGTACTTC. Amino acid sequence: CASSLQSPGLGRETQYF.

V gene TRBV4-1 combines with J gene TRBJ1-3, with D tentatively TRBD1 (6 bases). Trimming took 1 base from V and 2 from J, leaving 18 bases between them. The CDR3 runs 18 residues. Germline V gives CDR1 MGHRA, CDR2 YSYEKL. The chain's CDR3 is CASSQVPDTGLAGNTIYF. The CDR3 region has the DNA TGCGCCAGCAGCCAAGTTCCAGATACAGGGCTGGCTGGAAACACCATATATTTT.

The J gene is TRBJ2-7, the V gene TRBV11-2; TRBD2 agrees at 15 bases. CDR3 length equals 17 residues. Trimming removed 5 bases from V and 2 bases from J; junction bases left unmatched: 7. Germline CDR1 SGHAT, CDR2 FQNNGV. The CDR3 DNA follows: TGTGCCAGCAGCCGGACTAGCGGGAGGGTCGGGGCCTACGAGCAGTACTTC. Protein: CASSRTSGRVGAYEQYF.